One and the same sample provided the 6 T cell receptor beta chains below, sequenced in a study of T-cell reconstitution after alpha-beta-depleted transplantation in children. The authors prepared the TCRbeta library with unique molecular identifiers. Via MiXCR, TCRdb re-called the PCR reads, giving one row per CDR3 protein. The sample lists 350,000 to 450,000 distinct CDR3 sequences, approximately 12% occurring once. The source material was PBMCs, sampled from the stem cell graft. The receptor set was obtained from a human donor who donated a stem cell graft to a child with Fanconi anemia.

This clonotype was found many times. The gene calls are TRBV7-6 and TRBJ1-1; TRBD1 aligns across 7 bases. CDR1 SGHVS and CDR2 FNYEAQ come from the germline V gene. The CDR3 contains 14 residues. V lost 4 bases to trimming and J lost 4 bases; unmatched junction nucleotides: 6. Here the CDR3 DNA reads TGTGCCAGCAGCTCTTACGAGGGGGCCACTGAAGCTTTCTTT. Translating it yields CASSSYEGATEAFF. The full variable domain, completed using reference TRBV7-6 and TRBJ1-1, is GAGVSQSPRYKVTKRGQDVALRCDPISGHVSLYWYRQALGQGPEFLTYFNYEAQQDKSGLPNDRFSAERPEGSISTLTIQRTEQRDSAMYRCASSSYEGATEAFFGQGTRLTVV.

This clonotype has a handful of counts. Germline and junction disagree at one end, which may indicate a read error. The chain combines TRBV12-3 or TRBV12-4 with TRBJ2-3; maybe TRBD2 (5 bases). CDR3 length: 13 amino acids. The CDR3 protein is CASSLSSKDTQYF. The CDR3 bases are TGTGCCAGCAGTTTATCTAGCAAAGATACGCAGTATTTT.

This clonotype was seen a handful of times. The chain links TRBV6-5 to TRBJ1-3, with TRBD1 as a possible D gene (6 bases). The CDR3 consists of 14 residues. Deletions cut 0 bases from V and 5 bases from J, with 8 bases between. Germline-derived CDR1 and CDR2 are MNHEY and SVGAGI. Written as DNA, the CDR3 is TGTGCCAGCAGTTACTCAGGGGGACGAAACACCATATATTTT. Translated, it gives CASSYSGGRNTIYF.

The rearrangement joins TRBV4-1 to TRBJ2-2, with 11 bases that match TRBD2. The ends lost 6 bases at V and 0 bases at J; junction bases unmatched: 18. Per the germline V gene, CDR1 is MGHRA and CDR2 is YSYEKL. CDR3 length equals 21 residues. The CDR3 region is CASRMLAGGVSSAANTGELFF. The CDR3 DNA is TGCGCCAGCAGGATGCTAGCGGGGGGTGTGTCTTCAGCCGCGAACACCGGGGAGCTGTTTTTT.

As to this clonotype: It may be a read error: a sequence one base away is much more abundant. V usage is TRBV7-9 and J usage is TRBJ1-4; the match to TRBD1 covers 9 bases. The CDR3 length is 16 residues. Germline V gene lookup returns CDR1 SEHNR and CDR2 FQNEAQ (reference sequence). As DNA, the CDR3 is TGTGCCAGCAGCTTAACGGACAGGGGCGTTAATGAAAGACTGTTTTTT. Translating gives CASSLTDRGVNERLFF.

This clonotype was counted a few times. The chain couples TRBV29-1 to TRBJ2-3; the D is unclear. V was pared by 2 bases and J by 4 bases, with 16 bases between. Germline CDR1 SQVTM, CDR2 ANQGSEA. The CDR3 length is 15 residues. The CDR3 is CSVEKSGVSSDTQYF. The CDR3 DNA follows: TGCAGCGTTGAAAAGTCTGGGGTGTCTTCAGATACGCAGTATTTT.